These 9 T cell receptor beta chains originate from one sample sequenced in a study of Ad26.COV2.S vaccination and SARS-CoV-2 variants. Using immunoSEQ multiplex PCR, the repertoire was profiled, and TCRdb retains in-frame clones only, with some absent. The sample consists of about 320,000 clones, 90% of them appearing once. Described treatment: some 20 received Ad26.COV2.S at low or high dose, single or two shots; about five received placebo; per-sample allocation not given. Sampling happened 63 days after the first vaccine or placebo injection. The source was peripheral blood, collected in a trial of Ad26.COV2.S vaccine versus placebo. Source of these receptors: a person aged 18 to 59 who received the Ad26.COV2.S COVID-19 vaccine or a placebo.

V and J are TRBV7-2 and TRBJ1-2; a possible D gene is TRBD1 (6 bases). This CDR3 contains 15 residues. The ends were cut back, 5 bases at V and 7 bases at J, with 20 bases in the middle. Germline CDR1 SGHTA, CDR2 FQGNSA. The DNA for the CDR3 is TGTGCCAGCAGCCCTAGCCCAGGGGCGTTGGGTGGCTACACCTTC. The encoded protein is CASSPSPGALGGYTF.

This clone was counted once. V is TRBV5-4 and J is TRBJ1-2; D is unclear. Germline V lookup: CDR1 SGHNT, CDR2 YYREEE (reference sequence). V was clipped by 1 base and J by 8 bases, with 21 bases between them. The CDR3 loop spans 16 amino acids. The CDR3 nucleotides are TGTGCCAGCAGCTTGCACACACTGGGGTCGGCGGACGGCTACACCTTC. It encodes CASSLHTLGSADGYTF.

This sequence joins TRBV25-1 and TRBJ1-2, with 8 nucleotides matching TRBD1. The germline V gene has CDR1 MGHDK and CDR2 SYGVNS. The CDR3 is 16 amino acids. V lost 6 bases, J lost 2 bases, and 11 bases stayed unmatched. The CDR3 sequence: CASRTDRAGVNYGYTF. The DNA of the CDR3 is TGTGCCAGCAGGACGGACAGGGCCGGTGTAAACTATGGCTACACCTTC.

The chain couples TRBV4-1 to TRBJ1-2; the D is unclear. The CDR3 sequence is 14 residues long. V lost 3 bases and J 4 bases, leaving 12 bases between the germline ends. CDR1 is MGHRA, CDR2 YSYEKL, per germline. Here the CDR3 DNA reads TGCGCCAGCAGCCACCGAGGAGCTGGCTATGGCTACACCTTC. Translated, it gives CASSHRGAGYGYTF.

The V gene is TRBV4-3, the J gene TRBJ2-1; D assignment may be TRBD1 or TRBD2 (5 bases each). Trimming left V 0 bases short and J 6 bases short, with 18 bases between. This CDR3 comprises 17 residues. Germline V gene sequence: CDR1 LGHNA, CDR2 YSLEER. The CDR3 DNA sequence: TGCGCCAGCAGCCAAGATAAATCGGGGACGGGGATCAATGAGCAGTTCTTC. Protein sequence: CASSQDKSGTGINEQFF.

The V and J genes are TRBV7-2 and TRBJ1-2, with D perhaps matching TRBD1 (6 bases). Germline V gene data show CDR1 as SGHTA and CDR2 as FQGNSA. V was trimmed by 5 bases and J by 6 bases, leaving 16 bases between them. The CDR3 extends over 14 amino acids. The CDR3 DNA reads as TGTGCCAGCAGCCCCACTCGGGGGGCGGATGGCTACACCTTC. Translating it yields CASSPTRGADGYTF. The whole variable domain, filled in from reference TRBV7-2 and TRBJ1-2, reads GAGVSQSPSNKVTEKGKDVELRCDPISGHTALYWYRQSLGQGLEFLIYFQGNSAPDKSGLPSDRFSAERTGGSVSTLTIQRTQQEDSAVYLCASSPTRGADGYTFGSGTRLTVV.

The V and J genes are TRBV11-3 and TRBJ1-1; D perhaps matches TRBD1 (5 bases). The CDR3 consists of 14 residues. V lost 5 bases, J lost 2 bases, and 12 bases lay in between. Germline V lookup: CDR1 SGHNT, CDR2 YENEEA. The CDR3 nucleotides read TGTGCCAGCAGCCTCACGACAGACAACACTGAAGCTTTCTTT. Translating gives CASSLTTDNTEAFF.

The count of this clone is one. This sequence joins TRBV7-2 and TRBJ1-5, with a possible D match to TRBD1 (5 bases). This CDR3 spans 15 amino acids. V gave up 2 bases and J gave up 7 bases, with 15 bases separating them. The germline V gene encodes CDR1 SGHTA and CDR2 FQGNSA. CDR3 DNA: TGTGCCAGCAGCTTAAAATCCAGGGACGGACAGCCCCAGCATTTT. It translates to CASSLKSRDGQPQHF.

The CDR3 here is CASSLSGLAGQETQYF. CDR3 bases: TGTGCCAGCAGCTTATCGGGACTAGCGGGGCAAGAGACCCAGTACTTC. The V call is TRBV7-3, the J call TRBJ2-5; 13 nucleotides agree with TRBD2. V shed 2 bases, J shed 2 bases, and the junction held 2 bases outside the gene matches. CDR1 and CDR2 (germline): SGHTA, FQGTGA. CDR3 size: 16 residues.